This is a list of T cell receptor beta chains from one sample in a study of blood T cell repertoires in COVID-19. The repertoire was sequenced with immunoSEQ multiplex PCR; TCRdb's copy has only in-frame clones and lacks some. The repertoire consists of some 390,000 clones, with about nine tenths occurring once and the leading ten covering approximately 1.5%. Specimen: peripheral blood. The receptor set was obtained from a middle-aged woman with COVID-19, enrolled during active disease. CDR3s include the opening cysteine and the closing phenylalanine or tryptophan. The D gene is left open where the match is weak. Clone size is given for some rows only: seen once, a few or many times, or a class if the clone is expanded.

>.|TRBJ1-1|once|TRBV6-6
TGTGCCAGCAGTTACACGGTCGGGGACACTGAAGCTTTCTTT
CASSYTVGDTEAFF
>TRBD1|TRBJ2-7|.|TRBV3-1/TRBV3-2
TGTGCCAGCAGCCAGAAGAACCCGGACAGGGGAGCGGACGAGCAGTACTTC
CASSQKNPDRGADEQYF
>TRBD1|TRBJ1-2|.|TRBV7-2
TGTGCCAGCAGCTCGGGGACAGTTCGCTATGGCTACACCTTC
CASSSGTVRYGYTF
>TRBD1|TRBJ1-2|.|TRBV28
TGTGCCACGCCGGGACAGGGGGCGGTTGGCTACACCTTC
CATPGQGAVGYTF
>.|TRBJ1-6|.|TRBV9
TGTGCCAGCAGTGGGACTCATTCTGGTTCACCCCTCCACTTT
CASSGTHSGSPLHF
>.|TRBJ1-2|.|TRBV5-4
TGTGCCAGCAGCTTGTTTTCCCTGGGCGACCGGGGCTACACCTTC
CASSLFSLGDRGYTF
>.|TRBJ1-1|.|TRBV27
TGTGCCAGCAGTAGGGGCACTGAAGCTTTCTTT
CASSRGTEAFF
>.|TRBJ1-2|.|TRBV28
TGTGCCAGCAGTTTTGGTGCCACGGGACTCTATGGCTACACCTTC
CASSFGATGLYGYTF
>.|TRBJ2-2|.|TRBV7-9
TGTGCCAGCAGCTTTCAGGGTAGGACCGGGGAGCTGTTTTTT
CASSFQGRTGELFF
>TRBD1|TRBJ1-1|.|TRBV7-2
TGTGCCAGCAGCTCTTACAGGGGCACTGAAGCTTTCTTT
CASSSYRGTEAFF
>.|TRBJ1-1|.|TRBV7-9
TGTGCCAGCAGCTTATATTGGGCAGAAGCTTTCTTT
CASSLYWAEAFF
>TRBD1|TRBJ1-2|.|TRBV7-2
TGTGCCAGCAGCCCCCTCTCAGGGGGCGGCTCCTACTATGGCTACACCTTC
CASSPLSGGGSYYGYTF
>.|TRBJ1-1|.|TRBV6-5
TGTGCCAGCAGTACTATTTACAGGACCCTCTTCGGTGCTTTCTTT
CASSTIYRTLFGAFF
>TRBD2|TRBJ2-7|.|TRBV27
TGTGCCAGCAGTTTGGCTAGCGGGGTTTTTTACGAGCAGTACTTC
CASSLASGVFYEQYF
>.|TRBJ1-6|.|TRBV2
TGTGCCAGCAGGCCGAACCAGGGAAGTGGTTCACCCCTCCACTTT
CASRPNQGSGSPLHF
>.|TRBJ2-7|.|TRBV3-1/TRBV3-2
TGTGCCAGCAGCCAAGATCGACTGGACACCGAGCAGTACTTC
CASSQDRLDTEQYF
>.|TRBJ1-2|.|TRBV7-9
TGTGCCAGCAGCTCACCCCTGACACCCGGCTCCTATGGCTACACCTTC
CASSSPLTPGSYGYTF
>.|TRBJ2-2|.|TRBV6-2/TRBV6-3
TGTGCCAGCAGTTACAGGGGGACGGGTGAGCTGTTTTTT
CASSYRGTGELFF
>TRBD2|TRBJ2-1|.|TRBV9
TGTGCCAGCAGCGTAGCAGGTAGCGGGAGGGTTTGGTCCAATGAGCAGTTCTTC
CASSVAGSGRVWSNEQFF
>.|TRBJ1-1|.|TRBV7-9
TGTGCCAGCAGCCCAATATACGAGAGCCCTGAAGCTTTCTTT
CASSPIYESPEAFF
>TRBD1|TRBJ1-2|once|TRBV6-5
TGTGCCAGCAGTTACCCCGTTTGGACAGGGGAGGGCTACACCTTC
CASSYPVWTGEGYTF
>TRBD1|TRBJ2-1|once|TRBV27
TGTGCCAGCAGTCAAAGAGGACAGGGGGCGTCCTACAATGAGCAGTTCTTC
CASSQRGQGASYNEQFF
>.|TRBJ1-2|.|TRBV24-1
TGTGCCACCAGTACAACTCTCTCCCAGGAGGCTAACTATGGCTACACCTTC
CATSTTLSQEANYGYTF
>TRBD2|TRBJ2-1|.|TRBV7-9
TGTGCCAGCAGCCAACCCGGGACTAGCGGGGGACTCTCCTACAATGAGCAGTTCTTC
CASSQPGTSGGLSYNEQFF
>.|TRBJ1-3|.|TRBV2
TGTGCCAGCAAGACAGGTTCGTCTGGAAACACCATATATTTT
CASKTGSSGNTIYF
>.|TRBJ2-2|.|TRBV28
TGTGCCAGCAGGATTCAGGGAAACACCGGGGAGCTGTTTTTT
CASRIQGNTGELFF
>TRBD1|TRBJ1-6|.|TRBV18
TGTGCCAGCTCACCAACCTTGGGACAGATGAATTCACCCCTCCACTTT
CASSPTLGQMNSPLHF
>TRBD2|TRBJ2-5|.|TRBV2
TGTGCCAGCAGTGGACTAGCCCGGGAGACCCAGTACTTC
CASSGLARETQYF
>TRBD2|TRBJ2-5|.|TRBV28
TGTGCCAGTCACCCCGGGACTAGCGTAGAGACCCAGTACTTC
CASHPGTSVETQYF
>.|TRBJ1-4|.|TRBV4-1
TGCGCCAGCAGCCACGAACGGGACACCCTCCTTCCTAATGAAAAACTGTTTTTT
CASSHERDTLLPNEKLFF
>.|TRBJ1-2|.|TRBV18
TGTGCCAGCTCACCACAACAGTCCACTTCTAACTATGGCTACACCTTC
CASSPQQSTSNYGYTF
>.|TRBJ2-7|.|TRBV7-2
TGTGCCAGCAGCCCCCAGCCGGGAGCTAGCTACGAGCAGTACTTC
CASSPQPGASYEQYF
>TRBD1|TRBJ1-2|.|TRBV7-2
TGTGCCAGCAGCGTGGACAGGGGAAGAGTGGATGGCTACACCTTC
CASSVDRGRVDGYTF
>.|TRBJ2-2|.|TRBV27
TGTGCCGCCGGGTGGCGGAGAGCGAACACCGGGGAGCTGTTTTTT
CAAGWRRANTGELFF
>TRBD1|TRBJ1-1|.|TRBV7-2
TGTGCCAGCAGCCCGGACAGGGTAAACACTGAAGCTTTCTTT
CASSPDRVNTEAFF
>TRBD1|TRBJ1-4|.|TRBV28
TGTGCCAGCAGTCCTCGGACAGGGAGGGGTGAAAAACTGTTTTTT
CASSPRTGRGEKLFF
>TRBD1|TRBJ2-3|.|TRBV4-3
TGCGCCAGCAGCCAAGGGTCTGGACAGGGTCGGACAGATACGCAGTATTTT
CASSQGSGQGRTDTQYF
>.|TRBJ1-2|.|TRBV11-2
TGTGCCAGCAGCTTGAGTGTTGGGTTTCAGCGTGGCTACACCTTC
CASSLSVGFQRGYTF
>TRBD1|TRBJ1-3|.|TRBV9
TGTGCCAGCAGCGTTTCCGGGACAGTCGGAAACACCATATATTTT
CASSVSGTVGNTIYF
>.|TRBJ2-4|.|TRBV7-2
TGTGCCAGCAGCTTGACTAACATTCAGTACTTC
CASSLTNIQYF
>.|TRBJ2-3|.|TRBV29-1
TGCAGCGTCCGACTCAGTTACACAGATACGCAGTATTTT
CSVRLSYTDTQYF
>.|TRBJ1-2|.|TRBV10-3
TGTGCCATCAGTGAATCCAGGGACTATGGCTACACCTTC
CAISESRDYGYTF
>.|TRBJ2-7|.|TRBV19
TGTGCCAGTAGTACACAGGGTCGAGCCTACGAGCAGTACTTC
CASSTQGRAYEQYF
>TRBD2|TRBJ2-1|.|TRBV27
TGTGCCAGCAGTTTTGGGAAAGGCCGTAGCGGGGGGAATGAGCAGTTCTTC
CASSFGKGRSGGNEQFF
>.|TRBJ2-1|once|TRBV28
TGTGCCAGCAGCCGGGGGGCCTTTGAGCAGTTCTTC
CASSRGAFEQFF
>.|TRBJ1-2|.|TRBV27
TGTGCCACGTCGGGGGGTCATGGCTACACCTTC
CATSGGHGYTF
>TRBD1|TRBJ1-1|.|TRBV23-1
TGCGCCAGCATTTCCTGGGGACAGGGAAGGACTGAAGCTTTCTTT
CASISWGQGRTEAFF
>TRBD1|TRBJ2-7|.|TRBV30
TGTGCCTGGAGACTCACAGGGGGATACGAGCAGTACTTC
CAWRLTGGYEQYF
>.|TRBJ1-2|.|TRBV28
TGTGCCAGCAGTTTAGAGGCAGGGGTCGGATACTATGGCTACACCTTC
CASSLEAGVGYYGYTF
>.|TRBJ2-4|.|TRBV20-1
TGCAGTGCTTCCAGGGCTGGCATTCAGTACTTC
CSASRAGIQYF
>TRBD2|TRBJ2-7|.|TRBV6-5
TGTGCCAGCAGCCTCGGACTAGCGTTTACCTACGAGCAGTACTTC
CASSLGLAFTYEQYF
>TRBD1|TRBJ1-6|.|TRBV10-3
TGTGCCATCACCGGACAGGGTGGGTCACCCCTCCACTTT
CAITGQGGSPLHF
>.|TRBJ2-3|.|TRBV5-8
TGTGCCAGCAGCTTCGGGAACCTTCCCGTGAGCACAGATACGCAGTATTTT
CASSFGNLPVSTDTQYF
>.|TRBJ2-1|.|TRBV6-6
TGTGCCAGCAGCTATGTCCGCGAGCAGTTCTTC
CASSYVREQFF
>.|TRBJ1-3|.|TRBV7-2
TGTGCCAGCAGCTTATGGACAGACTCTGGAAACACCATATATTTT
CASSLWTDSGNTIYF